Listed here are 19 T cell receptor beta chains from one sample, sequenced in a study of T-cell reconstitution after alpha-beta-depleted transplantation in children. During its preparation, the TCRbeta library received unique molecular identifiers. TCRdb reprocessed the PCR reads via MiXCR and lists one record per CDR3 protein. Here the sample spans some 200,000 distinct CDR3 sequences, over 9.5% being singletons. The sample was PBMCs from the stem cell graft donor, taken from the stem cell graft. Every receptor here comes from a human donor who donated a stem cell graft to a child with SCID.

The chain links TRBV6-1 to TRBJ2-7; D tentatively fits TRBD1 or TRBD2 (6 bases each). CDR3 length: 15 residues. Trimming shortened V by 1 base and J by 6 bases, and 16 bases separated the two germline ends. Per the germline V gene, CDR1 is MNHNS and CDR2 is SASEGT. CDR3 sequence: CASSEVGGPWSEQYF. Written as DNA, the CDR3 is TGTGCCAGCAGTGAAGTGGGGGGCCCCTGGTCCGAGCAGTACTTC.

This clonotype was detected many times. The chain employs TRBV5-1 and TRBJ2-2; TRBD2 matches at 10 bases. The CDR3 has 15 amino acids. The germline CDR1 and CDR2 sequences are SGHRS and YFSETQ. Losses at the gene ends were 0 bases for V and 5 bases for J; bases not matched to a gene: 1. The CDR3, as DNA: TGCGCCAGCAGCTTGGCGGGACTAGCGACCGGGGAGCTGTTTTTT. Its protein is CASSLAGLATGELFF.

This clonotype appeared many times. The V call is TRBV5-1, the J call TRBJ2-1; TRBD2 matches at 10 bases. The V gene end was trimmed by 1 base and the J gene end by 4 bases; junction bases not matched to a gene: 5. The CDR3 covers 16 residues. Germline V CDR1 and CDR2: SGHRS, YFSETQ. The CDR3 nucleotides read TGCGCCAGCAGCTTGTACAGCGGGGGGGAATACAATGAGCAGTTCTTC. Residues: CASSLYSGGEYNEQFF.

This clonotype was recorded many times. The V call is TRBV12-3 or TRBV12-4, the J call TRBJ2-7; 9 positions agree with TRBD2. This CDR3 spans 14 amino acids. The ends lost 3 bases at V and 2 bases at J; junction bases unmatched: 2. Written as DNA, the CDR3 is TGTGCCAGCAGTTTTCAGCGGGGGGCCTACGAGCAGTACTTC. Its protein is CASSFQRGAYEQYF.

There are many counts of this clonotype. Here the CDR3 DNA reads TGTGCCAGCAGCCAAGGTTCTGGGGCTGAAGCTTTCTTT. Translation: CASSQGSGAEAFF. This chain links TRBV3-1 with TRBJ1-1; D remains unclear. This CDR3 is built from 13 residues. Trimming removed 1 base from V and 6 bases from J, with 9 bases in between. Germline V lookup: CDR1 LGHDT, CDR2 YNNKEL (reference sequence).

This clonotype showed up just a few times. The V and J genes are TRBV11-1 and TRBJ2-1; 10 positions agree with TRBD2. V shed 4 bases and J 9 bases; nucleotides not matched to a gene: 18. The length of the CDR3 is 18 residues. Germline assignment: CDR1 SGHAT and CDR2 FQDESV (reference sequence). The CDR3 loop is CASSSTTRASGSIGEQFF. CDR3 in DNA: TGTGCCAGCAGCTCGACAACCCGGGCTAGCGGGAGTATAGGTGAGCAGTTCTTC.

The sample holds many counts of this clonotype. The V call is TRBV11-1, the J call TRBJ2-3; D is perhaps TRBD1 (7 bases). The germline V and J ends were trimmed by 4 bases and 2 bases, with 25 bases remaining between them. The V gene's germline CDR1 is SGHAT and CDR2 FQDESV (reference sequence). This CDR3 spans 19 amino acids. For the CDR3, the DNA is TGTGCCAGCAGCTCCCCAGTCTCAGGGGGTAGCGGTTACACAGATACGCAGTATTTT. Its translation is CASSSPVSGGSGYTDTQYF.

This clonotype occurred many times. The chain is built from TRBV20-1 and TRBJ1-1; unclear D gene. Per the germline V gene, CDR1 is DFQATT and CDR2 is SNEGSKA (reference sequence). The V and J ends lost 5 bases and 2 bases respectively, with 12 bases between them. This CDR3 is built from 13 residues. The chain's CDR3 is CSAAREGNTEAFF. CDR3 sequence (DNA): TGCAGTGCTGCCCGAGAAGGAAACACTGAAGCTTTCTTT.

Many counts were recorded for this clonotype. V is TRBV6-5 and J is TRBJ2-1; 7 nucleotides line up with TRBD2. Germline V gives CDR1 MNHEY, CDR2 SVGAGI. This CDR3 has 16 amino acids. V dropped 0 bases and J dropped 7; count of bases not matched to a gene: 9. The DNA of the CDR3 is TGTGCCAGCAGTTACTCGTACGGGGGGATAAAGAATGAGCAGTTCTTC. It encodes CASSYSYGGIKNEQFF.

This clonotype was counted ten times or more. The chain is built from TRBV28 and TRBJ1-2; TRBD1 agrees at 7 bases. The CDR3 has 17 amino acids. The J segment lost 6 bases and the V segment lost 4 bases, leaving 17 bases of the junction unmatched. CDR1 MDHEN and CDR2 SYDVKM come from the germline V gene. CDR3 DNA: TGTGCCAGCAGTTCCTCCCGACTTGACAGGGATAAGGATGGCTACACCTTC. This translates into CASSSSRLDRDKDGYTF.

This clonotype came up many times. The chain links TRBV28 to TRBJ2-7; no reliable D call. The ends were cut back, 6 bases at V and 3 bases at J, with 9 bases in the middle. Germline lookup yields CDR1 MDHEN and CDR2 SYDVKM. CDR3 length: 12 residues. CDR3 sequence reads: CASRDTHYEQYF. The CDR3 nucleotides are TGTGCCAGCAGAGATACCCACTACGAGCAGTACTTC.

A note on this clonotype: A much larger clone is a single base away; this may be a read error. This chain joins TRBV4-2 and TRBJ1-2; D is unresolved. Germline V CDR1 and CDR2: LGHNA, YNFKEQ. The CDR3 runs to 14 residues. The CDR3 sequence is CASSPRLLGYGDTF. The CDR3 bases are TGTGCCAGCAGCCCGAGACTGCTAGGCTATGGCGACACCTTC.

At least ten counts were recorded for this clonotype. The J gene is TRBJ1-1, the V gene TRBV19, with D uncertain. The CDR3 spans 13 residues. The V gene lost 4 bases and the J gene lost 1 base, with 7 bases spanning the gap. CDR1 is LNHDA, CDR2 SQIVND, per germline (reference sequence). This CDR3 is CASSSRQNTEAFF. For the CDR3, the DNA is TGTGCCAGTAGTAGCCGACAGAACACTGAAGCTTTCTTT.

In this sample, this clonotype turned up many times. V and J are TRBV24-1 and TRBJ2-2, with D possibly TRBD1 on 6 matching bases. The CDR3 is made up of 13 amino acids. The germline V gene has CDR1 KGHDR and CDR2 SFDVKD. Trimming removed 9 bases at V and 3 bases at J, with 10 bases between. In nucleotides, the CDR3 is TGTGCCACCCTGGGGGCGGACACCGGGGAGCTGTTTTTT. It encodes CATLGADTGELFF.

The CDR3 loop is CASSQNQAYEQYF. The CDR3 region has the DNA TGTGCCAGCAGCCAAAACCAGGCCTACGAGCAGTACTTC. The J gene is TRBJ2-7, the V gene TRBV3-1; D is unclear. This CDR3 spans 13 amino acids. Germline CDR1 LGHDT, CDR2 YNNKEL (reference sequence). Trimming left V 2 bases short and J 2 bases short, with 7 bases between.

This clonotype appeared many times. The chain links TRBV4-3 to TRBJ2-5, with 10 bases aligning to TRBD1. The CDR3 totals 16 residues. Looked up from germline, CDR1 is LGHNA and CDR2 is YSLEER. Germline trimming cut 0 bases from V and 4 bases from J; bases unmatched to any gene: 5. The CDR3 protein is CASSQDPGTGAETQYF. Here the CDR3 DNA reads TGCGCCAGCAGCCAAGATCCGGGGACAGGGGCAGAGACCCAGTACTTC.

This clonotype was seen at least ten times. The CDR3 spells CASSDGGLDSGNTIYF. CDR3 DNA sequence: TGCGCCAGCAGTGACGGGGGCCTGGACTCTGGAAACACCATATATTTT. The chain recombines TRBV5-1 with TRBJ1-3; D is perhaps TRBD1 (6 bases). The V end was cut by 5 bases, the J end by 0 bases, with 15 bases between. Per germline, CDR1 SGHRS and CDR2 YFSETQ. The CDR3 extends over 16 amino acids.

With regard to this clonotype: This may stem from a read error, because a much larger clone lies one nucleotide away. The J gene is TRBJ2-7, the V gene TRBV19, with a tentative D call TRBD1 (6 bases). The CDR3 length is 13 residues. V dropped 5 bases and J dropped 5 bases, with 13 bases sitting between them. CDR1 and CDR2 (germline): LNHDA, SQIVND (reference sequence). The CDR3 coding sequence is TGTGCCAGTAGTCCGCGACAGGTAAACGAGCAGTACTTC. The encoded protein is CASSPRQVNEQYF. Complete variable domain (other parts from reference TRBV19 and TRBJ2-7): DGGITQSPKYLFRKEGQNVTLSCEQNLNHDAMYWYRQDPGQGLRLIYYSQIVNDFQKGDIAEGYSVSREKKESFPLTVTSAQKNPTAFYLCASSPRQVNEQYFGPGTRLTVT.

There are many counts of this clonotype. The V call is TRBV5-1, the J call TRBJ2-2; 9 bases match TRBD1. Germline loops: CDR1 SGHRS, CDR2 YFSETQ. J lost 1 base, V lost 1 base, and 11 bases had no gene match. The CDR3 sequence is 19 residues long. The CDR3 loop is CASSLSGGPGQGNTGELFF. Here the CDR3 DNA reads TGCGCCAGCAGCTTGTCGGGAGGTCCGGGACAGGGGAACACCGGGGAGCTGTTTTTT.